This T cell receptor (beta chain) was recovered during a study of cytomegalovirus exposure and HLA in healthy donors. Overall study results and limits: Per published accounts, TCR beta sequences correctly predicted the HLA-A and HLA-B alleles of most subjects.

This clone was observed a handful of times. Antigen: not known. The PCR used 60 Vbeta and 13 Jbeta primers. TCRdb's table, derived via immunoSEQ multiplex PCR, lists solely in-frame clones and lacks some. The sample lists more than 80,000 clones, less than 85% occurring once. Sequencing used PBMCs. The sequence derives from a woman aged 60-75 years in good health and CMV-seropositive.

In DNA, the CDR3 is TGCGCCAGCAGCTTGGGTTACAGGGGCCTTCAAGAGACCCAGTACTTC. This translates into CASSLGYRGLQETQYF. The genes are TRBV5-1 and TRBJ2-5; TRBD1 matches at 7 bases. The CDR3 has 16 residues. Unmatched junction bases numbered 7, after V lost 0 bases and J lost 2 bases. CDR1 and CDR2 from the germline V gene are SGHRS and YFSETQ. The full variable domain, completed using reference TRBV5-1 and TRBJ2-5, is KAGVTQTPRYLIKTRGQQVTLSCSPISGHRSVSWYQQTPGQGLQFLFEYFSETQRNKGNFPGRFSGRQFSNSRSEMNVSTLELGDSALYLCASSLGYRGLQETQYFGPGTRLLVL.